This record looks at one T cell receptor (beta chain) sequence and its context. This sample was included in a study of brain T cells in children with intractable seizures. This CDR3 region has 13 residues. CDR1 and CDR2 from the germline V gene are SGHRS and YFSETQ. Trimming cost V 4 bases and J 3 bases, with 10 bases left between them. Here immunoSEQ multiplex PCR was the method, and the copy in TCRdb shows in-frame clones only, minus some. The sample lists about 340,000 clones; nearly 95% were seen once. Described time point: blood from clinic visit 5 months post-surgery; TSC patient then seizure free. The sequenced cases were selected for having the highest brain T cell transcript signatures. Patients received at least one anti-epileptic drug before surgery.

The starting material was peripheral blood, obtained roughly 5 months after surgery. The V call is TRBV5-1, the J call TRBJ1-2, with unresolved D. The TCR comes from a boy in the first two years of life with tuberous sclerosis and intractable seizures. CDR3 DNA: TGCGCCAGCAGCCAGGCCGGGGACTATGGCTACACCTTC. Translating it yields CASSQAGDYGYTF.